This is a list of T cell receptor beta chains from one sample in a study of shared clonotypes between healthy human individuals. Some clones are missing from TCRdb's copy, which holds only in-frame ones; the method was immunoSEQ multiplex PCR. The data show a few hundred thousand clones, more than 75% seen once. The sequenced sample was memory CD8+ T cells sorted from blood. Source of these receptors: a young man in good health. The conserved cysteine and the conserved F or W are not part of the CDR3 here. The D gene is left open where the match is weak.

d_call j_call v_call cdr3_aa
. TRBJ2-7 TRBV5-6 ASSSPSDNSYEQY
. TRBJ1-1 TRBV15 AGGMSLNTEAF
. TRBJ2-2 TRBV9 ASSVDSGLVGELF
. TRBJ2-3 TRBV10-3 AIRLTDTQY
. TRBJ2-3 TRBV28 ASSLWVGGTDTQY
. TRBJ2-7 TRBV30 AWHDVLTYEQY
. TRBJ2-7 TRBV27 ASSPADQIAYEQY
TRBD1 TRBJ1-2 TRBV13 ASSLQGEVYGYT
. TRBJ1-2 TRBV10-3 AISAGELGYT
. TRBJ2-7 TRBV4-1 ASSLSSTGSYEQY
TRBD1 TRBJ1-2 TRBV30 AWSTGEGVYGYT
TRBD1 TRBJ1-1 TRBV5-1 ASSLDRTGVRTEAF
TRBD2 TRBJ2-5 TRBV9 ASSVGLAGLASETQY
TRBD2 TRBJ2-3 TRBV4-3 ASSHALAVLDNTQY
. TRBJ1-3 TRBV25-1 ASQISGNTIY
TRBD2 TRBJ2-1 TRBV13 ASSSRLAGYNEQF
. TRBJ1-2 TRBV4-3 ASSQARDHNYGYT
TRBD1 TRBJ2-7 TRBV19 ASSMVTGAYEQY
TRBD1 TRBJ2-7 TRBV6-1 ASSEGDRGYEQY
. TRBJ2-5 TRBV11-2 ASSFWEETQY
. TRBJ1-4 TRBV27 ASSLGGTLSEKLF
TRBD1 TRBJ2-7 TRBV4-3 ASSQGSGGQYEQY
TRBD2 TRBJ2-7 TRBV13 ASSLEGLAYEQY
. TRBJ2-7 TRBV5-1 ASSSSLIQGLHYEQY
. TRBJ2-7 TRBV11-2 ASSLDGESYEQY
. TRBJ2-2 TRBV30 AWSVTNGELF
TRBD1 TRBJ2-7 TRBV9 ASSVAAGGYEQY
. TRBJ1-3 TRBV5-1 ASSPDSSGNTIY
. TRBJ2-7 TRBV27 ASRMDSSYEQY
TRBD2 TRBJ2-7 TRBV4-1 ASSQHERESNYEQY
TRBD1 TRBJ1-1 TRBV5-1 ASSPTGGYYAEAF
TRBD1 TRBJ1-1 TRBV6-5 AAGTGGFTEAF
. TRBJ2-1 TRBV6-5 ASSQGLKSYNEQF
. TRBJ2-7 TRBV9 ASSPTGTHEQY
TRBD1 TRBJ1-4 TRBV27 ASRQTGGEEKLF